This T cell receptor (beta chain) emerged from a study of technical replicates of blood from several donors. TCRdb keeps only in-frame clones here, not all; method: immunoSEQ multiplex PCR. The sample yields tens of thousands of clones, around 94% seen once. The CDR3 extends over 13 amino acids. CDR1 is ENHRY and CDR2 is SYGVKD in the germline V gene. Germline trimming cut 6 bases from V and 4 bases from J; bases unmatched to any gene: 3. The chain is built from TRBV10-3 and TRBJ2-1, with 7 bases matching TRBD2. Sequencing was carried out using T cells isolated from PBMCs. This receptor was identified in a human donor in good health. The DNA of the CDR3 is TGTGCCATCAGCCGAGCGGGGTACAATGAGCAGTTCTTC. This encodes CAISRAGYNEQFF.